This TCR beta chain was sequenced in a study of identical twins. TCRdb processed the 5' RACE reads anew with MiXCR; each CDR3 protein has one entry. In the table there are around 1.7 million distinct CDR3 sequences, about 31% of which are singletons. V was pared by 6 bases and J by 2 bases, with 6 bases between. CDR3 length: 12 residues. In germline, CDR1 is SNHLY, CDR2 FYNNEI. Study findings and constraints: Reduced insertions were recorded for abundant cord blood beta clonotypes, with no such pattern in memory repertoires. The conclusions drew on cross-sectional statistical analysis instead of tracking the same donors.

There are many counts of this clonotype. No antigen is known for it. The sample was cord blood. The receptor was isolated from a newborn girl in good health. The chain couples TRBV2 to TRBJ2-3; D is ambiguous. The CDR3 protein is CASSRFTDTQYF. The CDR3 bases are TGTGCCAGCAGCAGATTCACAGATACGCAGTATTTT.